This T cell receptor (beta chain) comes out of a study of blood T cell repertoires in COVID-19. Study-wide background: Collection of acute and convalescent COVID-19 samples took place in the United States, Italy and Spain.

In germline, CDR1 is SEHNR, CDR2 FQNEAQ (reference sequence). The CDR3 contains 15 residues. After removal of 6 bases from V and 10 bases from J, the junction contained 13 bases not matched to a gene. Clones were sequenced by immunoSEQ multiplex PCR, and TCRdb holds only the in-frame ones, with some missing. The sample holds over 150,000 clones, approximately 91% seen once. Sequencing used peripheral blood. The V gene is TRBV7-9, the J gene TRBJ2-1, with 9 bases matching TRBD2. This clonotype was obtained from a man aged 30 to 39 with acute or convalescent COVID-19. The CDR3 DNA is TGTGCCAGCAGGAAACCGGGACTAGCTCTTGACGAGCAGTTCTTC. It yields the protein CASRKPGLALDEQFF.